These 16 T cell receptor beta chains were all obtained from the same sample, sequenced in a study of blood T cell repertoires in COVID-19. Clones were sequenced by immunoSEQ multiplex PCR, and TCRdb holds only the in-frame ones, with some missing. The data hold under 300,000 clones, with approximately 86% observed a single time. The sequenced material came from peripheral blood. The receptors derive from a woman aged 30 to 39 with acute or convalescent COVID-19.

The rearrangement links TRBV7-2 to TRBJ1-2; D unresolved. V shed 4 bases and J shed 3 bases, with 18 bases lying between them. This CDR3 has 16 amino acids. Germline CDR1 reads SGHTA; CDR2 reads FQGNSA. The CDR3 sequence is CASSSPPGSNDYGYTF. The CDR3 region has the DNA TGTGCCAGCAGCTCCCCCCCTGGGAGTAATGACTATGGCTACACCTTC.

CDR3 protein: CATSDFPPSGSGNEQFF. The DNA of the CDR3 is TGTGCCACCAGTGATTTTCCCCCTAGCGGGAGTGGAAATGAGCAGTTCTTC. J is TRBJ2-1 and V is TRBV24-1; 10 bases line up with TRBD2. Germline CDR1 is KGHDR and CDR2 is SFDVKD. This CDR3 spans 17 amino acids. The junction had 9 bases not matched to a gene; V was cut back by 1 base and J by 7 bases.

The rearrangement links TRBV4-3 to TRBJ2-1; 7 positions match TRBD1. The CDR3 is 15 residues long. V lost 4 bases, J lost 4 bases, and 7 bases stayed unmatched. The germline V gene has CDR1 LGHNA and CDR2 YSLEER. Here the CDR3 reads CASSRFSGQYNEQFF. The CDR3 region has the DNA TGCGCCAGCAGCCGTTTTTCGGGACAGTACAATGAGCAGTTCTTC.

The chain combines TRBV5-4 with TRBJ2-3; 9 bases line up with TRBD1. CDR3 length: 14 amino acids. Germline CDR1 and CDR2: SGHNT and YYREEE (reference sequence). The V gene end was trimmed by 4 bases and the J gene end by 5 bases; junction bases not matched to a gene: 5. CDR3 sequence: CASSIQGAGDTQYF. The CDR3 coding sequence is TGTGCCAGCAGCATACAGGGGGCAGGAGATACGCAGTATTTT.

The chain carries TRBV27 and TRBJ2-2; the match to TRBD1 covers 8 bases. Trimming cost V 8 bases and J 1 base; bases outside gene matches: 3. This CDR3 is built from 14 residues. From germline, CDR1 is MNHEY and CDR2 SMNVEV (reference sequence). CDR3 in DNA: TGTGCCAGCCGGGGGACAGGGAACACCGGGGAGCTGTTTTTT. Its protein is CASRGTGNTGELFF.

J is TRBJ2-7 and V is TRBV5-4; 9 nucleotides align to TRBD2. The CDR3 covers 14 residues. V lost 4 bases to trimming and J lost 3 bases; unmatched junction nucleotides: 5. The germline V gene encodes CDR1 SGHNT and CDR2 YYREEE (reference sequence). The CDR3 sequence is CASSHSGRYYEQYF. Here the CDR3 DNA reads TGTGCCAGCAGCCATAGCGGGAGATACTACGAGCAGTACTTC.

This clone has a single count. Here the CDR3 DNA reads TGTGCCAGCAGCTTGGGACTATACAATGAGCAGTTCTTC. This translates into CASSLGLYNEQFF. The chain is built from TRBV7-2 and TRBJ2-1, with 7 bases identical to TRBD2. V lost 3 bases and J lost 4; bases outside the gene matches: 0. Germline CDR1 SGHTA, CDR2 FQGNSA. The CDR3 contains 13 residues.

This chain links TRBV7-2 with TRBJ2-6; D may be TRBD1 (6 bases). V lost 2 bases and J 0 bases, leaving 8 bases between the germline ends. CDR1 is SGHTA, CDR2 FQGNSA, per germline. CDR3 length equals 16 residues. The CDR3 sequence is CASSLYRVSGANVLTF. DNA of the CDR3: TGTGCCAGCAGCTTATACAGGGTCTCTGGGGCCAACGTCCTGACTTTC.

CDR3 loop: CASSKLGTGKRANTNQPQHF. The CDR3 bases are TGTGCCAGCAGCAAATTGGGGACAGGGAAAAGAGCGAATACCAATCAGCCCCAGCATTTT. The chain couples TRBV21-1 to TRBJ1-5; TRBD1, as called in the table, went unchecked against the DNA. TRBV21-1 is deemed a pseudogene. The CDR3 is 20 residues long.

This clone has only a few counts. The V and J genes are TRBV6-5 and TRBJ1-2; TRBD1 matches 7 bases. Germline trimming cut 5 bases from V and 7 bases from J; bases unmatched to any gene: 10. Germline CDR1 and CDR2: MNHEY and SVGAGI. The CDR3 is 14 amino acids. CDR3 loop: CASSNDRVFGGYTF. For the CDR3, the DNA is TGTGCCAGCAGTAACGACAGGGTCTTTGGTGGCTACACCTTC.

Here the CDR3 DNA reads TGTGCCAGTAGTATTCGGGGGGACGAGCAGTACTTC. It encodes CASSIRGDEQYF. The chain is built from TRBV19 and TRBJ2-7; 7 nucleotides match TRBD2. The germline gives CDR1 LNHDA, CDR2 SQIVND (reference sequence). Germline trimming cut 3 bases from V and 5 bases from J; bases unmatched to any gene: 1. The CDR3 totals 12 residues.

J is TRBJ2-3 and V is TRBV9, with D perhaps TRBD2 (6 bases). The CDR3 totals 15 residues. Germline loops: CDR1 SGDLS, CDR2 YYNGEE. V dropped 0 bases and J dropped 4 bases, with 12 bases sitting between them. The CDR3 protein is CASSVAEGLSDTQYF. The CDR3 DNA is TGTGCCAGCAGCGTAGCGGAGGGGCTATCAGATACGCAGTATTTT.

The chain uses TRBV9 and TRBJ2-3; D remains ambiguous. The CDR3 sequence is 16 residues long. The germline V gene encodes CDR1 SGDLS and CDR2 YYNGEE. Deletions cut 0 bases from V and 5 bases from J, with 16 bases between. The DNA for the CDR3 is TGTGCCAGCAGCGTAGTCGGTAAGCGAAGTGGAGATACGCAGTATTTT. The encoded protein is CASSVVGKRSGDTQYF.

The chain is built from TRBV6-2 or TRBV6-3 and TRBJ1-4; D is possibly TRBD1 (6 bases). The CDR3 spans 13 residues. V shed 8 bases and J shed 8 bases, with 15 bases lying between them. Germline V gives CDR1 MNHEY, CDR2 SVGEGT. CDR3 residues: CASRPDSAEKLFF. The CDR3 DNA follows: TGTGCCAGCCGCCCGGACAGTGCGGAAAAACTGTTTTTT.

The chain couples TRBV4-2 to TRBJ2-2; TRBD1 might be the D (6 bases). Germline CDR1 LGHNA, CDR2 YNFKEQ. V was pared by 1 base and J by 0 bases, with 9 bases between. The CDR3 spans 16 residues. In DNA, the CDR3 is TGTGCCAGCAGCCAAGGAGCAGGGGCGAACACCGGGGAGCTGTTTTTT. This gives the protein CASSQGAGANTGELFF.

The chain couples TRBV19 to TRBJ1-2, with TRBD1 as a possible D gene (5 bases). This CDR3 contains 14 residues. Germline V gives CDR1 LNHDA, CDR2 SQIVND (reference sequence). With 3 bases removed from V and 4 bases from J, the gap between germline ends came to 12 bases. CDR3 sequence reads: CASSMVRRAYGYTF. For the CDR3, the DNA is TGTGCCAGTAGTATGGTCCGCAGGGCCTATGGCTACACCTTC.